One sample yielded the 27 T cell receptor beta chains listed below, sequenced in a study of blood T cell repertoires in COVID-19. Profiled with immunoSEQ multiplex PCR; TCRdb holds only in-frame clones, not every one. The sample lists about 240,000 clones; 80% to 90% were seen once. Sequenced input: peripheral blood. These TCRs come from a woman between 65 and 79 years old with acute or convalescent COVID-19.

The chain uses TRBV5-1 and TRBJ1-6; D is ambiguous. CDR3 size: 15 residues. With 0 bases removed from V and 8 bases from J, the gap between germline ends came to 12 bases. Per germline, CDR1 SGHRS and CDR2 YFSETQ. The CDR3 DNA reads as TGCGCCAGCAGCTTGGTAGGAGGGTTCGATTCACCCCTCCACTTT. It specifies CASSLVGGFDSPLHF.

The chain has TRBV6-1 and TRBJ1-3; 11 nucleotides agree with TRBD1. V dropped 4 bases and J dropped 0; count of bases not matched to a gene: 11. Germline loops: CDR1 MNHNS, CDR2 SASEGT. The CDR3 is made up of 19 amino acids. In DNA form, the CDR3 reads TGTGCCAGCAGTGTGGGACAGGGGGGAAGTTCGAACTCTGGAAACACCATATATTTT. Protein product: CASSVGQGGSSNSGNTIYF.

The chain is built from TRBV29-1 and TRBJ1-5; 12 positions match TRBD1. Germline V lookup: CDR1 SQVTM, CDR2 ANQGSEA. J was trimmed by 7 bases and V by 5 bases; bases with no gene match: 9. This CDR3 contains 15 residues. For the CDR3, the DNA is TGCAGCGTTACCACGTCTGGGACAGGGGGCCAGCCCCAGCATTTT. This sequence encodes CSVTTSGTGGQPQHF.

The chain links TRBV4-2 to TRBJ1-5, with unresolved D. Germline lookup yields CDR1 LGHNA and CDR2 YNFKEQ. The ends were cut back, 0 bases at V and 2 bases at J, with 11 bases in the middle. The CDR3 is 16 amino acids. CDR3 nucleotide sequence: TGTGCCAGCAGCCAAGATCCAGTACGGGGCAATCAGCCCCAGCATTTT. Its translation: CASSQDPVRGNQPQHF.

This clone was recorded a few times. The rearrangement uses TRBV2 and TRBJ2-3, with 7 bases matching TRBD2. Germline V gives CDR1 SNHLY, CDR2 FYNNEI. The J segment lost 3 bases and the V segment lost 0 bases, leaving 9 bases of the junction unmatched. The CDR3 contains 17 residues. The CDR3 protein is CASSEAAYGGKTDTQYF. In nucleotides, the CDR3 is TGTGCCAGCAGTGAAGCCGCATACGGGGGGAAAACAGATACGCAGTATTTT.

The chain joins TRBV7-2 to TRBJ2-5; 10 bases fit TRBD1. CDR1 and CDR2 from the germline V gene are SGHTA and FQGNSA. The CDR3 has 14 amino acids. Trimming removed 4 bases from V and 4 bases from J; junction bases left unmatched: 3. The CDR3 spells CASSSGTGAETQYF. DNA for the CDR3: TGTGCCAGCAGCTCGGGGACAGGGGCAGAGACCCAGTACTTC.

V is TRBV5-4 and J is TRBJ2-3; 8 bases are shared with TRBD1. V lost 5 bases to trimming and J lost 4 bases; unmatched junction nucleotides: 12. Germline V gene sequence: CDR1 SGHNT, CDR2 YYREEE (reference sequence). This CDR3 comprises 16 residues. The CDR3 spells CASSTLDRVGADTQYF. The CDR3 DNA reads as TGTGCCAGCAGTACTCTGGACAGGGTTGGCGCAGATACGCAGTATTTT.

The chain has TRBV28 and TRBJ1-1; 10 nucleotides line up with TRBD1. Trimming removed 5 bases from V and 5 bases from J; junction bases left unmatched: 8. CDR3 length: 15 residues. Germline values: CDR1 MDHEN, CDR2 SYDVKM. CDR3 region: CASSPPGQGLTEAFF. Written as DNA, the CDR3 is TGTGCCAGCAGTCCTCCGGGACAGGGGCTGACTGAAGCTTTCTTT.

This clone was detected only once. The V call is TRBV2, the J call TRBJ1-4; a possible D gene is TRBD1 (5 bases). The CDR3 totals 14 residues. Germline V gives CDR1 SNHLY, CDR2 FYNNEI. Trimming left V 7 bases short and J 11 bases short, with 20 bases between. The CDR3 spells CASNQGPSAGKLFF. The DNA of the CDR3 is TGTGCCAGCAATCAGGGTCCCTCGGCCGGGAAACTGTTTTTT.

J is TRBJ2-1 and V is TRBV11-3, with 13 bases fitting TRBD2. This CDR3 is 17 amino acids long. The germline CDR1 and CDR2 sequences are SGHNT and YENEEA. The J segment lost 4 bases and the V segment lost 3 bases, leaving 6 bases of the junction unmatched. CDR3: CASSFRTSGGSYNEQFF. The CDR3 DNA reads TGTGCCAGCAGCTTTCGGACTAGCGGGGGATCATACAATGAGCAGTTCTTC.

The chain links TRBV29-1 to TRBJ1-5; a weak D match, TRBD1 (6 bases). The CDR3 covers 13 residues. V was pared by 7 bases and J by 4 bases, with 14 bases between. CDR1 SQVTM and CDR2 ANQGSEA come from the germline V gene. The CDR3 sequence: CSASTGLNQPQHF. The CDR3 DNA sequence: TGCAGCGCTTCGACAGGCCTTAATCAGCCCCAGCATTTT.

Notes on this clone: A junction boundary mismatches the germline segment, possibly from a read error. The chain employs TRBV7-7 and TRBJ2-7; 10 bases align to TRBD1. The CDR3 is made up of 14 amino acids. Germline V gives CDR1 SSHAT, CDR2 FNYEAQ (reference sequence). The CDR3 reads CASSHGTGANEQYF. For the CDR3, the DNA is TGTGCTAGCAGCCATGGGACAGGGGCTAACGAGCAGTACTTC.

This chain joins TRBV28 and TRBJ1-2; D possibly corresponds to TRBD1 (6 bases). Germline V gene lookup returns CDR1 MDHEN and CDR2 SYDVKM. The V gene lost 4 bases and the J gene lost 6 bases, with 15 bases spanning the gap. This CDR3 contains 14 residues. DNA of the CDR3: TGTGCCAGCAGTTCCGGCAGGGGTAAGAATGGCTACACCTTC. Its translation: CASSSGRGKNGYTF.

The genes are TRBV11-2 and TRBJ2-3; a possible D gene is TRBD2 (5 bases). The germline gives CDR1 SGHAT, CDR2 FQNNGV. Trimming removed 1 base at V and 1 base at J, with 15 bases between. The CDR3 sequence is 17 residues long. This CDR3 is CASSLVSGILGTDTQYF. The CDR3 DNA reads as TGTGCCAGCAGCTTAGTTTCGGGGATCTTAGGCACAGATACGCAGTATTTT.

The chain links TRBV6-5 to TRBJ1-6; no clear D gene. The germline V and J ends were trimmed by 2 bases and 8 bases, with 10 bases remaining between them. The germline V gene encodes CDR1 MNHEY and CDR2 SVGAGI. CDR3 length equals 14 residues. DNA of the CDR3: TGTGCCAGCAGTTACGGGTCAGGATATTCACCCCTCCACTTT. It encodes CASSYGSGYSPLHF.

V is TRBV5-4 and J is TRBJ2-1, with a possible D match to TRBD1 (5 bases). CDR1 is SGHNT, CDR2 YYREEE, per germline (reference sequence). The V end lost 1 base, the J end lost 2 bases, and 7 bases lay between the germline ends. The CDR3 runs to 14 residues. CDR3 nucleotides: TGTGCCAGCAGCTTGACAGGCACCTACAATGAGCAGTTCTTC. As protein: CASSLTGTYNEQFF.

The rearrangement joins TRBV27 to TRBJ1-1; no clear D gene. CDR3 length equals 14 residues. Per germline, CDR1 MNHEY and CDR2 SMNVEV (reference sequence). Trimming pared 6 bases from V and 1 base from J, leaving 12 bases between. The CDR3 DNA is TGTGCCAGCAGCTTCAATGGGCAGAACACTGAAGCTTTCTTT. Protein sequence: CASSFNGQNTEAFF.

CDR3 sequence: CSVVWGPNQPQHF. In DNA form, the CDR3 reads TGCAGCGTTGTCTGGGGCCCCAATCAGCCCCAGCATTTT. The chain recombines TRBV29-1 with TRBJ1-5; weak D call: TRBD1 (5 bases). The CDR3 extends over 13 amino acids. V was clipped by 4 bases and J by 3 bases, with 10 bases between them. The germline CDR1 and CDR2 sequences are SQVTM and ANQGSEA.

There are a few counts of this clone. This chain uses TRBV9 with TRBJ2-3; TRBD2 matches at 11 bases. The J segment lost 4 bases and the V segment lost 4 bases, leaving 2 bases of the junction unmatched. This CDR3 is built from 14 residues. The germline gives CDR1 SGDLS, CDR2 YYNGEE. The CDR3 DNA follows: TGTGCCAGCAGCACTAGCGGGGGTCCAGATACGCAGTATTTT. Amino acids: CASSTSGGPDTQYF.

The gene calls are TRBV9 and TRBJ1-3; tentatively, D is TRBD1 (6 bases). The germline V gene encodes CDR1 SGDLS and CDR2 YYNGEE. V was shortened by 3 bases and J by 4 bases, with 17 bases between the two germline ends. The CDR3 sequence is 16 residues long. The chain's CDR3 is CASSEPNRDLGNTIYF. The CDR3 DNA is TGTGCCAGCAGCGAACCTAACAGGGACCTAGGAAACACCATATATTTT. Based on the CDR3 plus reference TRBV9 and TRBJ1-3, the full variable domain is DSGVTQTPKHLITATGQRVTLRCSPRSGDLSVYWYQQSLDQGLQFLIQYYNGEERAKGNILERFSAQQFPDLHSELNLSSLELGDSALYFCASSEPNRDLGNTIYFGEGSWLTVV.

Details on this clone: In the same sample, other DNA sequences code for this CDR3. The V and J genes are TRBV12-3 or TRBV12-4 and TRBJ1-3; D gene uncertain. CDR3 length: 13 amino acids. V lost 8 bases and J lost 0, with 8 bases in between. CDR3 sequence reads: CASSRGSGNTIYF. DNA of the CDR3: TGTGCCAGCTCTCGCGGCTCTGGAAACACCATATATTTT.

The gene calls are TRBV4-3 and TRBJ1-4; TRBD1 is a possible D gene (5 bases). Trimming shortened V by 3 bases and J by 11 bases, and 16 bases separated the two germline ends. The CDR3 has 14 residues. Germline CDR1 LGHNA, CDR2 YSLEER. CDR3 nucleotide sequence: TGCGCCAGCAGCCATGAAACATCCCGACAGAAACTGTTTTTT. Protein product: CASSHETSRQKLFF.

The CDR3 is CASSLDGRYTEAFF. DNA of the CDR3: TGTGCCAGCAGTTTAGACGGGAGGTACACTGAAGCTTTCTTT. The rearrangement links TRBV2 to TRBJ1-1, with D unresolved. Germline V gene data show CDR1 as SNHLY and CDR2 as FYNNEI. V shed 5 bases and J shed 3 bases, with 13 bases lying between them. The CDR3 has 14 residues.

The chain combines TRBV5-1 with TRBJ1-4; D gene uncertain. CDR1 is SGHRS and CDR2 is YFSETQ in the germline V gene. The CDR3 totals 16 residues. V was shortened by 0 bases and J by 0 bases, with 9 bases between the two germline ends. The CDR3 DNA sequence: TGCGCCAGCAGCTTGGAAGGAGACGCAACTAATGAAAAACTGTTTTTT. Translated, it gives CASSLEGDATNEKLFF.

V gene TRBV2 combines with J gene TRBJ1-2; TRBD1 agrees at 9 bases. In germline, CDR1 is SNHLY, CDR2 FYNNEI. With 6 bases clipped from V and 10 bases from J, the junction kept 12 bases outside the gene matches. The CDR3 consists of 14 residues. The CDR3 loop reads CASSPRTGEGVYTF. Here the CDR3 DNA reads TGTGCCAGCAGCCCCCGGACAGGGGAAGGAGTCTACACCTTC.

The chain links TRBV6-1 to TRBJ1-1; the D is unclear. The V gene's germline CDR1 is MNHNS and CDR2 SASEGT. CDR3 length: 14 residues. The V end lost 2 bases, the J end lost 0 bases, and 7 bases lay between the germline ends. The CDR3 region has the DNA TGTGCCAGCAGTGAAAACAGAATGAACACTGAAGCTTTCTTT. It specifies CASSENRMNTEAFF.

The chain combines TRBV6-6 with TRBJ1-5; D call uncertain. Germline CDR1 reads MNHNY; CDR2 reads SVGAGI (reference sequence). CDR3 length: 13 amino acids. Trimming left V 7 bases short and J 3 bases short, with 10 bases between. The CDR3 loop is CASTLTSNQPQHF. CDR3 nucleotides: TGTGCCAGCACTCTCACATCCAATCAGCCCCAGCATTTT.